These 20 T cell receptor beta chains were sequenced from one sample in a study of T cell responses to AZD1222 COVID-19 vaccine. Generated by immunoSEQ multiplex PCR, the TCRdb table keeps only in-frame clones and is missing some. The sample shows more than 90,000 clones, about 88% of them seen only once. Source: peripheral blood, taken on day 0 of AZD1222 vaccination. The receptors were gathered from an adult in good health.

The chain carries TRBV7-9 and TRBJ1-5; D is unresolved. From germline, CDR1 is SEHNR and CDR2 FQNEAQ (reference sequence). This CDR3 is 12 amino acids long. Trimming removed 10 bases from V and 6 bases from J, with 13 bases in between. As DNA, the CDR3 is TGTGCCATTGGCGGCGCGGGTCAGCCCCAGCATTTT. Translating gives CAIGGAGQPQHF.

This chain joins TRBV6-4 and TRBJ2-1; D call uncertain. V shed 4 bases and J shed 7 bases, with 20 bases lying between them. CDR1 is MRHNA and CDR2 is SNTAGT in the germline V gene. The CDR3 extends over 16 amino acids. In DNA, the CDR3 is TGTGCCAGCAGTGTCTCAACAGCCTCCCTTGGGAATGAGCAGTTCTTC. It specifies CASSVSTASLGNEQFF.

This chain uses TRBV9 with TRBJ1-6; D might be TRBD1 (6 bases). This CDR3 is built from 16 residues. V was trimmed by 5 bases and J by 4 bases, leaving 16 bases between them. The germline V gene has CDR1 SGDLS and CDR2 YYNGEE. CDR3 DNA sequence: TGTGCCAGCAGGCCGGGGGGGCAGGGGTATAATTCACCCCTCCACTTT. It is translated as CASRPGGQGYNSPLHF.

This sequence joins TRBV9 and TRBJ1-3; 9 bases map to TRBD1. After removal of 0 bases from V and 2 bases from J, the junction contained 9 bases not matched to a gene. Germline CDR1 and CDR2: SGDLS and YYNGEE. The CDR3 extends over 18 amino acids. Here the CDR3 reads CASSVAGTGSFAGNTIYF. The CDR3 DNA sequence: TGTGCCAGCAGCGTAGCGGGGACAGGGAGTTTTGCTGGAAACACCATATATTTT.

This clone was recorded once. The chain uses TRBV28 and TRBJ2-2; D gene unclear. This CDR3 has 11 residues. CDR1 is MDHEN, CDR2 SYDVKM, per germline. Trimming shortened V by 6 bases and J by 7 bases, and 6 bases separated the two germline ends. The CDR3 nucleotides are TGTGCCAGCAGGAGGAACGGGGAGCTGTTTTTT. Protein product: CASRRNGELFF.

V usage is TRBV6-5 and J usage is TRBJ1-1; TRBD1 might be the D (6 bases). The CDR3 is 14 amino acids. Germline V gene lookup returns CDR1 MNHEY and CDR2 SVGAGI. V dropped 7 bases and J dropped 1 base, with 13 bases sitting between them. CDR3 residues: CASIDRSRNTEAFF. The CDR3 DNA sequence: TGTGCCAGCATCGACAGGTCCAGGAACACTGAAGCTTTCTTT.

This clone was seen a few times. The chain has TRBV28 and TRBJ1-1; D is uncertain. The CDR3 is 11 residues long. Germline assignment: CDR1 MDHEN and CDR2 SYDVKM. V lost 3 bases, J lost 7 bases, and 6 bases lay in between. CDR3 in DNA: TGTGCCAGCAGTTTCCTTAGTGAAGCTTTCTTT. Translated, it gives CASSFLSEAFF.

The chain combines TRBV28 with TRBJ2-7; D uncertain. Germline V CDR1 and CDR2: MDHEN, SYDVKM. This CDR3 contains 14 residues. Trimming left V 1 base short and J 3 bases short, with 10 bases between. This CDR3 is CASSLSNGRYEQYF. The CDR3 nucleotides read TGTGCCAGCAGTTTATCTAACGGACGCTACGAGCAGTACTTC.

This rearrangement joins TRBV11-2 to TRBJ2-7; a weak D match, TRBD1 (7 bases). Germline loops: CDR1 SGHAT, CDR2 FQNNGV. The CDR3 covers 16 residues. V was clipped by 5 bases and J by 6 bases, with 23 bases between them. This CDR3 is CASSPLWQGGAPEQYF. DNA for the CDR3: TGTGCCAGCAGCCCGCTATGGCAGGGGGGTGCGCCCGAGCAGTACTTC.

Only one count was recorded for this clone. V usage is TRBV18 and J usage is TRBJ2-7; possible D gene TRBD1, 6 bases. Trimming cost V 4 bases and J 0 bases, with 10 bases left between them. The CDR3 is 14 amino acids. Germline V lookup: CDR1 KGHSH, CDR2 LQKENI. The CDR3 nucleotides read TGTGCCAGCTCACGGGACAATTTCTCCTACGAGCAGTACTTC. This gives the protein CASSRDNFSYEQYF. Based on the CDR3 plus reference TRBV18 and TRBJ2-7, the full variable domain is NAGVMQNPRHLVRRRGQEARLRCSPMKGHSHVYWYRQLPEEGLKFMVYLQKENIIDESGMPKERFSAEFPKEGPSILRIQQVVRGDSAAYFCASSRDNFSYEQYFGPGTRLTVT.

This sequence joins TRBV18 and TRBJ2-1, with D uncertain. CDR3 length: 13 residues. Trimming removed 7 bases at V and 0 bases at J, with 7 bases between. The germline V gene has CDR1 KGHSH and CDR2 LQKENI. The CDR3 nucleotides are TGTGCCAGCTTGGAGAGCTCCTACAATGAGCAGTTCTTC. It translates to CASLESSYNEQFF.

The V gene is TRBV20-1, the J gene TRBJ1-5; TRBD1 might be the D (5 bases). Looked up from germline, CDR1 is DFQATT and CDR2 is SNEGSKA (reference sequence). V was trimmed by 3 bases and J by 5 bases, leaving 8 bases between them. CDR3 length: 12 amino acids. The CDR3 loop is CSASDRHQPQHF. The CDR3 region has the DNA TGCAGTGCTAGTGACAGACATCAGCCCCAGCATTTT.

The rearrangement links TRBV7-8 to TRBJ2-3; D is uncertain. The germline gives CDR1 SGHVS, CDR2 FQNEAQ. V lost 4 bases to trimming and J lost 4 bases, with 9 bases between them. This CDR3 is 13 amino acids long. The CDR3: CASSSVRADTQYF. As DNA, the CDR3 is TGTGCCAGCAGCTCCGTTCGTGCAGATACGCAGTATTTT.

Only one count was recorded for this clone. The chain has TRBV6-5 and TRBJ1-1; 8 positions agree with TRBD1. V lost 7 bases and J lost 4; bases outside the gene matches: 11. Germline V lookup: CDR1 MNHEY, CDR2 SVGAGI. The CDR3 contains 15 residues. The CDR3 sequence is CASNDRGSLRTEAFF. CDR3 sequence (DNA): TGTGCCAGCAACGACAGGGGATCTTTGCGCACTGAAGCTTTCTTT.

The gene calls are TRBV3-1 (or the pseudogene TRBV3-2) and TRBJ2-1; 11 nucleotides match TRBD2. Trimming removed 2 bases from V and 9 bases from J; junction bases left unmatched: 6. The germline CDR1 and CDR2 sequences are LGHDT and YNNKEL (reference sequence). The CDR3 extends over 15 amino acids. The CDR3 is CASSQLPGLAGEQFF. For the CDR3, the DNA is TGTGCCAGCAGCCAACTTCCCGGACTAGCGGGTGAGCAGTTCTTC.

The rearrangement joins TRBV28 to TRBJ2-7, with 9 bases identical to TRBD2. V dropped 6 bases and J dropped 3; count of bases not matched to a gene: 6. Germline CDR1 and CDR2: MDHEN and SYDVKM. The CDR3 has 14 amino acids. CDR3 region: CASSLAGGYYEQYF. The CDR3 DNA reads as TGTGCCAGCAGCTTGGCGGGGGGGTACTACGAGCAGTACTTC.

The chain has TRBV18 and TRBJ2-1, with 9 bases aligning to TRBD2. Germline assignment: CDR1 KGHSH and CDR2 LQKENI. This CDR3 contains 16 residues. With 0 bases clipped from V and 9 bases from J, the junction kept 9 bases outside the gene matches. The CDR3 spells CASSPPVAGASGEQFF. In nucleotides, the CDR3 is TGTGCCAGCTCACCACCGGTAGCGGGAGCTTCAGGTGAGCAGTTCTTC.

V gene TRBV27 combines with J gene TRBJ1-1; the D gene is possibly TRBD1 (6 bases). Germline-derived CDR1 and CDR2 are MNHEY and SMNVEV (reference sequence). The CDR3 length is 17 residues. V was pared by 0 bases and J by 5 bases, with 19 bases between. As DNA, the CDR3 is TGTGCCAGCAGTTTATCGGACGGACAGACCCCGGGTACTGAAGCTTTCTTT. Encoded protein: CASSLSDGQTPGTEAFF.

The gene calls are TRBV7-9 and TRBJ1-2; D is unclear. Germline V gene lookup returns CDR1 SEHNR and CDR2 FQNEAQ (reference sequence). The CDR3 loop spans 13 amino acids. The V end lost 5 bases, the J end lost 2 bases, and 9 bases lay between the germline ends. CDR3 sequence (DNA): TGTGCCAGCAGCGGAGGAGGGAACTATGGCTACACCTTC. It is translated as CASSGGGNYGYTF.

This clone was seen just once. J is TRBJ2-5 and V is TRBV12-3 or TRBV12-4; D ambiguous. This CDR3 is 12 amino acids long. V lost 5 bases to trimming and J lost 2 bases, with 6 bases between them. The CDR3 bases are TGTGCCAGCAGTACGAATCAAGAGACCCAGTACTTC. This gives the protein CASSTNQETQYF.